This note documents a single T cell receptor (beta chain) sequence. This specimen comes from a study of blood T cell repertoires in COVID-19. The CDR3 runs 15 residues. Trimming removed 6 bases from V and 10 bases from J; junction bases left unmatched: 11. In germline, CDR1 is LNHDA, CDR2 SQIVND (reference sequence). Libraries were prepared by immunoSEQ multiplex PCR; TCRdb keeps only in-frame clonotypes and omits some of them. The table includes over 600,000 clones, 75% to 90% detected once. Sequencing was carried out using peripheral blood. The source of this sequence is a woman between 18 and 29 years old with acute or convalescent COVID-19. This chain connects TRBV19 to TRBJ2-1, with TRBD1 identical over 11 bases. The CDR3 sequence: CASRPGTGGWEEQFF. DNA for the CDR3: TGTGCCAGTAGGCCCGGGACAGGGGGTTGGGAGGAGCAGTTCTTC.